These 4 T cell receptor beta chains share one sample of origin, sequenced in a study of a mutant IDH1 vaccine in newly diagnosed glioma. Regarding time point: week 35, safety follow-up. A 20-mer mutant IDH1 peptide at 300 ug was injected subcutaneously with topical imiquimod. Method: immunoSEQ multiplex PCR; TCRdb's copy keeps in-frame clones and lacks some. The table has 35,000 to 45,000 clones, around 83% seen once; the top ten hold under 6%. These receptors have no known antigen. The sample was PBMCs, taken from a glioma patient whose treatment included an IDH1 peptide vaccine. The source of these receptors is a woman aged 45 to 65 with glioma.

This rearrangement joins TRBV30 to TRBJ1-4; possibly TRBD1 for D (6 bases). The CDR3 has 13 amino acids. Germline CDR1 and CDR2: GTSNPN and SVGIG (reference sequence). The germline V and J ends were trimmed by 6 bases and 10 bases, with 18 bases remaining between them. The CDR3 sequence is CACSGPLGGKLFF. CDR3 coding DNA: TGTGCCTGCTCGGGACCCTTAGGGGGAAAACTGTTTTTT.

This chain uses TRBV5-1 with TRBJ2-3, with D perhaps matching TRBD1 (6 bases). The length of the CDR3 is 14 residues. Trimming stripped 0 bases from V and 5 bases from J, with 10 bases between. The germline CDR1 and CDR2 sequences are SGHRS and YFSETQ. CDR3 region: CASSLEQGLDTQYF. For the CDR3, the DNA is TGCGCCAGCAGCTTGGAACAGGGTTTAGATACGCAGTATTTT.

This clone was observed a handful of times. The J gene is TRBJ1-5, the V gene TRBV4-3; no reliable D call. Deletions cut 2 bases from V and 4 bases from J, with 6 bases between. Germline CDR1 LGHNA, CDR2 YSLEER. CDR3 length: 13 residues. CDR3 loop: CASSQNPNQPQHF. In nucleotides, the CDR3 is TGCGCCAGCAGCCAAAACCCAAATCAGCCCCAGCATTTT.

This sequence joins TRBV6-1 and TRBJ1-2, with a possible D match to TRBD1 (5 bases). This CDR3 contains 13 residues. CDR1 and CDR2 from the germline V gene are MNHNS and SASEGT. The germline V and J ends were trimmed by 4 bases and 7 bases, with 13 bases remaining between them. CDR3 region: CASSAAGLSGYTF. CDR3 DNA sequence: TGTGCCAGCAGTGCCGCAGGGCTGTCTGGCTACACCTTC.